Sequencing of this T cell receptor beta chain was carried out in a study of technical replicates of blood from a few donors. Only in-frame clones appear in the TCRdb table, and some are missing; sequencing was by immunoSEQ multiplex PCR. The sample consists of tens of thousands of clones, about 94% of them appearing once. Sample: T cells isolated from PBMCs. The receptor was derived from a human donor in good health.

The CDR3 sequence: CASSYRDSPYEQYF. The DNA for the CDR3 is TGTGCCAGCAGTTACCGGGACAGCCCCTACGAGCAGTACTTC. The V call is TRBV27, the J call TRBJ2-7; 7 nucleotides align to TRBD1. Germline CDR1 MNHEY, CDR2 SMNVEV (reference sequence). The CDR3 runs to 14 residues. Trimming removed 4 bases from V and 2 bases from J; junction bases left unmatched: 5.